This TCR beta chain was identified during a study of T cell responses to AZD1222 COVID-19 vaccine. The ends lost 6 bases at V and 0 bases at J; junction bases unmatched: 4. This CDR3 spans 14 amino acids. Germline CDR1 and CDR2: SQVTM and ANQGSEA. The protocol was immunoSEQ multiplex PCR, while the TCRdb copy is restricted to in-frame clones and leaves out a portion. Of 95,000 to 150,000 clones listed, 85% to 95% are singletons. The sequence derives from an adult who received the AZD1222 COVID-19 vaccine. The sample consisted of peripheral blood, taken 28 days after the second AZD1222 dose. The genes are TRBV29-1 and TRBJ2-7; TRBD2 matches 11 bases. CDR3 loop: CSVAGLAGSYEQYF. CDR3 bases: TGCAGCGTCGCCGGACTAGCGGGCTCCTACGAGCAGTACTTC.